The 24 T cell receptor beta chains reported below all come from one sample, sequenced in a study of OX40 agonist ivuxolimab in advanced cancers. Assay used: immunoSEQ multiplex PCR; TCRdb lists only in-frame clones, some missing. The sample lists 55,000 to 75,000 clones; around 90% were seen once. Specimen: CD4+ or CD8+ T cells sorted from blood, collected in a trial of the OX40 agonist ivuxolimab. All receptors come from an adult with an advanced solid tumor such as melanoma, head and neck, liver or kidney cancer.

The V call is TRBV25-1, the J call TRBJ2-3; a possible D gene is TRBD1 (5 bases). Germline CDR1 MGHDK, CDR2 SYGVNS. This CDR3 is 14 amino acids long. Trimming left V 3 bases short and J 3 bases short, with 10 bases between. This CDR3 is CASSETAGTDTQYF. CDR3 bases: TGTGCCAGCAGTGAGACGGCAGGGACAGATACGCAGTATTTT.

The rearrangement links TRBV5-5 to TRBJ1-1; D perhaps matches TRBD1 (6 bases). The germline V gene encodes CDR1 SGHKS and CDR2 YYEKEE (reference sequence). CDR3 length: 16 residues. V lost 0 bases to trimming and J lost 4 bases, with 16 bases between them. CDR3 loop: CASSLGGAGVGTEAFF. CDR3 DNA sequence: TGTGCCAGCAGCTTGGGAGGGGCAGGGGTGGGCACTGAAGCTTTCTTT.

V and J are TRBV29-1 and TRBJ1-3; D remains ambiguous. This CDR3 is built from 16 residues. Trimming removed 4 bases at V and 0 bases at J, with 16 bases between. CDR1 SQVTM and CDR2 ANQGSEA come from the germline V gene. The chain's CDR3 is CSVAAARGYSGNTIYF. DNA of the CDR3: TGCAGCGTTGCGGCAGCGCGGGGATACTCTGGAAACACCATATATTTT.

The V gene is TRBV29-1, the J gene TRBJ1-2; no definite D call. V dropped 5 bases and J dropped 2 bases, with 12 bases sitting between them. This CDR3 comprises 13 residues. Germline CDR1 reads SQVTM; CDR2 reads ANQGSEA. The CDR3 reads CSVHKPGNYGYTF. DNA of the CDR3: TGCAGCGTTCACAAGCCGGGCAACTATGGCTACACCTTC.

The CDR3 here is CASSQDWAGVVGYTF. CDR3 DNA sequence: TGCGCCAGCAGCCAAGATTGGGCAGGGGTGGTTGGCTACACCTTC. This rearrangement joins TRBV4-1 to TRBJ1-2; D is possibly TRBD1 (6 bases). CDR1 and CDR2 (germline): MGHRA, YSYEKL. V lost 0 bases and J 7 bases, leaving 15 bases between the germline ends. The CDR3 is 15 residues long.

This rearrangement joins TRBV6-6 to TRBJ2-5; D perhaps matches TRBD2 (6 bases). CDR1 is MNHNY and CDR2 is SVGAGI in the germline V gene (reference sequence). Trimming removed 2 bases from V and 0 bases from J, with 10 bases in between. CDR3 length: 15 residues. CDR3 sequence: CASSYQSGDQETQYF. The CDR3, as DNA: TGTGCCAGCAGTTACCAGTCGGGGGACCAAGAGACCCAGTACTTC.

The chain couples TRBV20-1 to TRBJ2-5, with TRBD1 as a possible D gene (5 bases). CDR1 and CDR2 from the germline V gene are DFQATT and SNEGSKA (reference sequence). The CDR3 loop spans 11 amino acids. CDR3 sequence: CTQGPGYAQYF. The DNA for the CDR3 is TGCACGCAGGGCCCAGGATATGCCCAGTACTTC.

CDR3 sequence: CASSREGAGLLGEQFF. CDR3 in DNA: TGCGCCAGCAGCCGGGAAGGGGCCGGGTTACTTGGTGAGCAGTTCTTC. The chain carries TRBV5-1 and TRBJ2-1; TRBD1 or TRBD2 may be the D gene (5 bases each). The CDR3 has 16 amino acids. Trimming took 4 bases from V and 9 from J, leaving 23 bases between them. The germline CDR1 and CDR2 sequences are SGHRS and YFSETQ.

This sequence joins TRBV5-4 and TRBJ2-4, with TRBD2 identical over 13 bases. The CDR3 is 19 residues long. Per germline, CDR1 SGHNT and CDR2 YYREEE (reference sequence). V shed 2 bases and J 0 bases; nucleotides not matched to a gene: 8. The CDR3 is CASSFGLAGDLLAKNIQYF. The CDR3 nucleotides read TGTGCCAGCAGCTTCGGACTAGCGGGGGATTTGTTAGCCAAAAACATTCAGTACTTC. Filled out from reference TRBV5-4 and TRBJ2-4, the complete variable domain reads ETGVTQSPTHLIKTRGQQVTLRCSSQSGHNTVSWYQQALGQGPQFIFQYYREEENGRGNFPPRFSGLQFPNYSSELNVNALELDDSALYLCASSFGLAGDLLAKNIQYFGAGTRLSVL.

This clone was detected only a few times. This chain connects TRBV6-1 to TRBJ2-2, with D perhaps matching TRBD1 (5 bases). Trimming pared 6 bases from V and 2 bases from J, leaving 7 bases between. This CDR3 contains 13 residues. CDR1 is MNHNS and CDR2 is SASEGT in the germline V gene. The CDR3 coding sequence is TGTGCCAGCAGACAGGCTAACACCGGGGAGCTGTTTTTT. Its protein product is CASRQANTGELFF.

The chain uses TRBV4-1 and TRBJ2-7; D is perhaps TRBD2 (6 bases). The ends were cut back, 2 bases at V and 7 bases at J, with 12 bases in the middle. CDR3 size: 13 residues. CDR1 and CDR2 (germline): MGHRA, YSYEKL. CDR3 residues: CASSQWRGEEQYF. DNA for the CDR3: TGCGCCAGCAGCCAATGGAGGGGCGAAGAGCAGTACTTC.

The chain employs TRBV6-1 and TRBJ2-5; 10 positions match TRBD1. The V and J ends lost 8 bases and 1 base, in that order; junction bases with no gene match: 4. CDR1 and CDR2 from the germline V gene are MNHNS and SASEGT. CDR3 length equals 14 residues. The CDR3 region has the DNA TGTGCCAGCGGGGACAGGGGTGGCCAAGAGACCCAGTACTTC. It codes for CASGDRGGQETQYF.

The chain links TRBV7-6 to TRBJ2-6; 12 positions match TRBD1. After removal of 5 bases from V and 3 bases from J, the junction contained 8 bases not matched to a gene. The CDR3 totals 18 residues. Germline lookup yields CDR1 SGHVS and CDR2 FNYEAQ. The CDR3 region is CASSPRGQGAGGANVLTF. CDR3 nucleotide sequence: TGTGCCAGCAGCCCTAGGGGACAGGGGGCAGGTGGGGCCAACGTCCTGACTTTC.

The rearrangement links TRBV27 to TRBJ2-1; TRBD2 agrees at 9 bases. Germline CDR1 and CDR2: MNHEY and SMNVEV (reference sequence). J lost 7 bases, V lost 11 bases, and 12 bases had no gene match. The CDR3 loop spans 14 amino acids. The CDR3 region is CASYLAGAGNEQFF. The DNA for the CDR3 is TGTGCCTCGTATTTAGCGGGAGCTGGTAATGAGCAGTTCTTC.

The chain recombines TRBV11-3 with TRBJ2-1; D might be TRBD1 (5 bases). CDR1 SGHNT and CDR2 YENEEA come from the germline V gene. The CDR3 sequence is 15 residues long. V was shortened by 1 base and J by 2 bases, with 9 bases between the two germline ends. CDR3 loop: CASSLGRGPYNEQFF. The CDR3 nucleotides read TGTGCCAGCAGCTTAGGAAGGGGTCCCTACAATGAGCAGTTCTTC.

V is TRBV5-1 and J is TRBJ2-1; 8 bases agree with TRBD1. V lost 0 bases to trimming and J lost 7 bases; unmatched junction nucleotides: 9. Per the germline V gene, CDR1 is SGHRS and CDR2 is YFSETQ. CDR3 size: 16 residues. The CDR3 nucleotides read TGCGCCAGCAGCTTGGCGCCAGGGGGCACGGGGAATGAGCAGTTCTTC. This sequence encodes CASSLAPGGTGNEQFF.

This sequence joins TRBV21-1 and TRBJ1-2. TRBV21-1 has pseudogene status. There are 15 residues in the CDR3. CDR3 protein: CASSKELGSENGYTF. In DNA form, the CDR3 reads TGTGCCAGCAGCAAAGAGTTGGGGAGTGAGAATGGCTACACCTTC.

CDR3 bases: TGTGCCAGCAGCTTAGCGATCACCTGGGGCCAGCCCCAGCATTTT. This gives the protein CASSLAITWGQPQHF. The chain links TRBV7-3 to TRBJ1-5; TRBD1 is a possible D gene (5 bases). V was shortened by 2 bases and J by 7 bases, with 15 bases between the two germline ends. The V gene's germline CDR1 is SGHTA and CDR2 FQGTGA. This CDR3 region has 15 residues.

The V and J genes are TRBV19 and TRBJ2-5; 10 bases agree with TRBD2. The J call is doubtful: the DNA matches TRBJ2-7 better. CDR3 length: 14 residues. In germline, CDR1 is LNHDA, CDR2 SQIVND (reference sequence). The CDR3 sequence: CASSLAGATYEQYF. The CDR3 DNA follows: TGTGCCAGTAGCCTAGCGGGGGCGACCTACGAGCAGTACTTC.

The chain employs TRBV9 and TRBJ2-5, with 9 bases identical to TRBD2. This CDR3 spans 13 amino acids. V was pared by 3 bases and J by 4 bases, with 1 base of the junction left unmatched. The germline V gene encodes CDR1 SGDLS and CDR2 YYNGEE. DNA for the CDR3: TGTGCCAGCAGCGCGACTAGCGGAGAGACCCAGTACTTC. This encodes CASSATSGETQYF.

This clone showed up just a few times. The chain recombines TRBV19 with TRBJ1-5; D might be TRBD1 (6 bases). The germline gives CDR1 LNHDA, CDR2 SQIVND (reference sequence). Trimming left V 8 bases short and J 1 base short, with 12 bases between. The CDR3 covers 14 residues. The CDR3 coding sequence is TGTGCCAGTCGGTACAGGGAAAGCAATCAGCCCCAGCATTTT. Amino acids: CASRYRESNQPQHF.

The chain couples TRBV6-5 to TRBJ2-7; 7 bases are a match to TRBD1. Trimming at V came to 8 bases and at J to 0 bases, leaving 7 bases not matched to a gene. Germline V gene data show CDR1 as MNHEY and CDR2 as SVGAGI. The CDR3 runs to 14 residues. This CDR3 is CASGGQESSYEQYF. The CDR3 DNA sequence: TGTGCCAGCGGTGGACAGGAAAGCTCCTACGAGCAGTACTTC.

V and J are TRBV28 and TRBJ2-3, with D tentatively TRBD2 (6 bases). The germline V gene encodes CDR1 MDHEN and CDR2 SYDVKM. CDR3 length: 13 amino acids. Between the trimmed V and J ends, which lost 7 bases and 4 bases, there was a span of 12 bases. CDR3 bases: TGTGCCAGCATCGGCAGGGAGGCAGATACGCAGTATTTT. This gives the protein CASIGREADTQYF.

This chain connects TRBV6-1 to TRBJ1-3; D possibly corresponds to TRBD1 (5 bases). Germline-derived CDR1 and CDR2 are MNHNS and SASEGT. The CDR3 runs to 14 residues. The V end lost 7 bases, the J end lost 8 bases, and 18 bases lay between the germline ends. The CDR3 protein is CASTPAGTGDTIYF. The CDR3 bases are TGTGCCAGCACTCCGGCCGGGACCGGAGACACCATATATTTT.